What follows is one T cell receptor (beta chain) and its context. TCR beta VDJ and CDR3 profiles were obtained from a genomic DNA template. One entry per CDR3 protein results from TCRdb running MiXCR on the reads. This sample yields some 410,000 distinct CDR3 sequences, of which 65% to 80% are seen a single time; 4% belongs to the top ten. This entry belongs to a study of CD8+CD57+ T cells in acquired aplastic anemia. Sequencing was carried out using sorted CD4+, CD8+, or CD8+CD57+ T cells (not recorded which) from PBMCs. This TCR was sampled from a human donor in good health, serving as a control.

CDR3 region: CASRSRDRGSEQYF. DNA for the CDR3: TGTGCCAGCCGCTCCCGGGACAGGGGGTCCGAGCAGTACTTC. The V and J genes are TRBV7-3 and TRBJ2-7; 11 bases map to TRBD1. V lost 8 bases and J lost 6; bases outside the gene matches: 9. The CDR3 runs to 14 residues. CDR1 is SGHTA, CDR2 FQGTGA, per germline.